The present TCR beta chain was sequenced within a study of CD8 T cells in Susac syndrome. The V and J ends lost 4 bases and 4 bases respectively, with 22 bases between them. CDR3 length: 16 residues. The germline CDR1 and CDR2 sequences are SQVTM and ANQGSEA. Whole-study findings and limits: By the study's own acknowledgment, its TCR sequencing and HLA analysis included relatively few individuals.

In blood CD8+ and CD4+ T cells, TCR beta underwent sequencing. Multiple sclerosis controls were treatment-naive patients with stable or active relapsing-remitting disease. This clonotype was seen just once. What it binds is not known. RNA was extracted with the RNeasy kit, and a quantity of roughly 0.5 to 1 ug was reverse transcribed using random hexamers. Coverage of TCR beta CDR3 amplification by immunoSEQ multiplex PCR extended to 54 Vbeta and 13 Jbeta. TCRdb independently ran MiXCR on the immunoSEQ multiplex PCR reads; one entry per CDR3 protein. Of about 200,000 distinct CDR3 sequences listed, 90% to 95% are singletons.

The chain combines TRBV29-1 with TRBJ1-2, with a tentative D call TRBD1 (6 bases). This TCR derives from a human donor with multiple sclerosis. Material for sequencing was CD4+ T cells from PBMCs. The CDR3 coding sequence is TGCAGCGTTGGCGGCGACAGGATAATGGGGCCCTATGGCTACACCTTC. It translates to CSVGGDRIMGPYGYTF.